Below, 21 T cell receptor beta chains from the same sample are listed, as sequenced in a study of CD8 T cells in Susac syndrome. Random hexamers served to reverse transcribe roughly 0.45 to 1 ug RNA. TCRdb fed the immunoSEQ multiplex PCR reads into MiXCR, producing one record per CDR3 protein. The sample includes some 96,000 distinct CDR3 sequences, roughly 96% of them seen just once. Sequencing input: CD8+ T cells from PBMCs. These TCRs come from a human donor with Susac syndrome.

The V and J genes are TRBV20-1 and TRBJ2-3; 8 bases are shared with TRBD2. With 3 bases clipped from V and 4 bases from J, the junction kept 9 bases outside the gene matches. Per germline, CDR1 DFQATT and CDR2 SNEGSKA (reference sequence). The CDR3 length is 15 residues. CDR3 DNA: TGCAGTGCTAGGTCCCCAGCGGGAGAATCAGATACGCAGTATTTT. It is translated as CSARSPAGESDTQYF.

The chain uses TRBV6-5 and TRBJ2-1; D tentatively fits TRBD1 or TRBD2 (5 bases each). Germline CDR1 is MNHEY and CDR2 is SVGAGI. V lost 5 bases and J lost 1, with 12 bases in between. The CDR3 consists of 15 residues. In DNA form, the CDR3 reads TGTGCCAGCAGTACCGGGACCCCTTCCTACAATGAGCAGTTCTTC. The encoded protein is CASSTGTPSYNEQFF.

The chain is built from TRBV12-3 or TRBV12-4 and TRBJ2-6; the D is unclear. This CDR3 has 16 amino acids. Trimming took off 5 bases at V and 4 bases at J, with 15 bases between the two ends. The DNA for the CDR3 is TGTGCCAGCAGTGTCAATCTTTTTTTGGGGGCCAACGTCCTGACTTTC. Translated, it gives CASSVNLFLGANVLTF.

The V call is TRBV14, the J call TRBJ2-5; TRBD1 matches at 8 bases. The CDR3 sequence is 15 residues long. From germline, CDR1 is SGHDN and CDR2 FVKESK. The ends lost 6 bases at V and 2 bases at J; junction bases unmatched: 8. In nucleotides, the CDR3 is TGTGCCAGCAGTTGGGGACAGGAGTGGCAAGAGACCCAGTACTTC. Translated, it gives CASSWGQEWQETQYF.

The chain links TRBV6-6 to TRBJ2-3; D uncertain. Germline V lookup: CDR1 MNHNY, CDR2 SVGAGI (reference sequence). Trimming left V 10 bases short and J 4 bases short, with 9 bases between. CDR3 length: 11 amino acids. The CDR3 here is CATRKADTQYF. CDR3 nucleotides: TGTGCCACCCGAAAGGCAGATACGCAGTATTTT.

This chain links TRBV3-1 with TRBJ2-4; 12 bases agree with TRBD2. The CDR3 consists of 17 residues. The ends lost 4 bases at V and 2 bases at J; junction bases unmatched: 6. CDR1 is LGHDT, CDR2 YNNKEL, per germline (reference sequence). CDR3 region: CASSPTLAGGPKNIQYF. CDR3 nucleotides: TGTGCCAGCAGCCCCACTCTAGCGGGGGGGCCCAAAAACATTCAGTACTTC.

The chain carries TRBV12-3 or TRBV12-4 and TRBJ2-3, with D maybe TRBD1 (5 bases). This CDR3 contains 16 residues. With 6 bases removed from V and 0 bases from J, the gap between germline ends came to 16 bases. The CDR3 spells CASSSTGATSTDTQYF. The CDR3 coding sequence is TGTGCCAGCAGCTCAACAGGAGCTACTAGCACAGATACGCAGTATTTT.

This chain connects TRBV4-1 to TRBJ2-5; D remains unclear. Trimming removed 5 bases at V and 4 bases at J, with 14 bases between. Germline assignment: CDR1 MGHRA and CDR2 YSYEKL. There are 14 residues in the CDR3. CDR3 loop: CASSSAPTGETQYF. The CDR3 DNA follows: TGCGCCAGCAGCTCGGCCCCCACGGGAGAGACCCAGTACTTC.

The DNA of the CDR3 is TGTGCCAGCAGTTACGGGGGTTCCTACGAGCAGTACTTC. Translation gives CASSYGGSYEQYF. J is TRBJ2-7 and V is TRBV6-5, with D perhaps being TRBD1 or TRBD2 (5 bases each). Germline V lookup: CDR1 MNHEY, CDR2 SVGAGI. The CDR3 length is 13 residues. V gave up 2 bases and J gave up 1 base, with 6 bases separating them.

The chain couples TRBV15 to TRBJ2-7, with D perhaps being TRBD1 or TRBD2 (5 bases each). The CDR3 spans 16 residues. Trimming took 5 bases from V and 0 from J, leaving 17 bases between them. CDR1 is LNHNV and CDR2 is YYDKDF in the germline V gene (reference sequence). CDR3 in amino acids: CATSPEAGTDSYEQYF. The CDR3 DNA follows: TGTGCCACCAGCCCGGAGGCCGGGACGGACTCCTACGAGCAGTACTTC.

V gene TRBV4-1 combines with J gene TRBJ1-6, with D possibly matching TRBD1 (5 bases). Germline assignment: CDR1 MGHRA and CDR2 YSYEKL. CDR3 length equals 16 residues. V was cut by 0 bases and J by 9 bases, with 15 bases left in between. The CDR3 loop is CASSQDAGGWASPLHF. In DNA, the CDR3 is TGCGCCAGCAGCCAAGATGCGGGGGGGTGGGCTTCACCCCTCCACTTT.

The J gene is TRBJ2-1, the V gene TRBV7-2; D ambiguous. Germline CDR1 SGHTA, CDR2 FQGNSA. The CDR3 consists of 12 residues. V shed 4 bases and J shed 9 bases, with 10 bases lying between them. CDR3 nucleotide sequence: TGTGCCAGCAGCTGGACGGGCGTTGAGCAGTTCTTC. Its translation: CASSWTGVEQFF.

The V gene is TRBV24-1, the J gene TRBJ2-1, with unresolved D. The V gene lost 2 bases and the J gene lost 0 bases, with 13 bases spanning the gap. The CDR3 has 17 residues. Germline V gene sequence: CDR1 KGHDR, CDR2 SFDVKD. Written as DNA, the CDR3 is TGTGCCACCAGTGATTCCTCCGCCAAACCCTCCTACAATGAGCAGTTCTTC. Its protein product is CATSDSSAKPSYNEQFF.

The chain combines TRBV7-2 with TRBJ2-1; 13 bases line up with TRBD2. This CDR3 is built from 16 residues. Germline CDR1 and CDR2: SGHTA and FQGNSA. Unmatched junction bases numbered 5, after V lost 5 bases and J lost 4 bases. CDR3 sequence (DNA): TGTGCCAGCAGCCCAAAGACTAGCGGGAGGTACAATGAGCAGTTCTTC. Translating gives CASSPKTSGRYNEQFF.

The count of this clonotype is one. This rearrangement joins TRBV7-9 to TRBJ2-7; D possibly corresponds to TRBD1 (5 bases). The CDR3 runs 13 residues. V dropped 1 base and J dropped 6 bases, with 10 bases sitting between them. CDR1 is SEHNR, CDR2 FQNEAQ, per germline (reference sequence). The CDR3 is CASSLVRVGEQYF. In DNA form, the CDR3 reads TGTGCCAGCAGCTTAGTCAGGGTCGGCGAGCAGTACTTC.

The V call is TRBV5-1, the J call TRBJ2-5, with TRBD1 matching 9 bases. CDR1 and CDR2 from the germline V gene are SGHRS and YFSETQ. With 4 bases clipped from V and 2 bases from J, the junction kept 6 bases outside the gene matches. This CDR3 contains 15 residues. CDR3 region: CASSPGQGLQETQYF. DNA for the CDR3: TGCGCCAGCAGCCCGGGACAGGGCCTTCAAGAGACCCAGTACTTC.

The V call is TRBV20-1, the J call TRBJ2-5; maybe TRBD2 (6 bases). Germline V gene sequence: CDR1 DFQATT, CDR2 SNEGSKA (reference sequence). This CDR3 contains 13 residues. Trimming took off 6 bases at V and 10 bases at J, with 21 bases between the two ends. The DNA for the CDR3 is TGCAGTGCGCCGACTAGAGGGTTTAGCGGCCAGTACTTC. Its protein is CSAPTRGFSGQYF.

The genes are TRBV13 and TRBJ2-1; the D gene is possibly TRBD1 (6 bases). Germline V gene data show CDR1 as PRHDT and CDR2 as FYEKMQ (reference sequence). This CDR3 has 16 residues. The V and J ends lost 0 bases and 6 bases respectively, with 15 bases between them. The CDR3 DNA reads TGTGCCAGCAGCTTAGGGGGCAGGGACATAGTCAATGAGCAGTTCTTC. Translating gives CASSLGGRDIVNEQFF.

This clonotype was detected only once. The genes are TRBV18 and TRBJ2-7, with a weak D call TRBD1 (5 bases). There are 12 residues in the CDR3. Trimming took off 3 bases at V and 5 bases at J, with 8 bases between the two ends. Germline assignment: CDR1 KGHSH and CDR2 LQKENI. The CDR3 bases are TGTGCCAGCTCACCCAGGGCGGACGAGCAGTACTTC. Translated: CASSPRADEQYF. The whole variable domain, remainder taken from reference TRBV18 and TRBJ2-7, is NAGVMQNPRHLVRRRGQEARLRCSPMKGHSHVYWYRQLPEEGLKFMVYLQKENIIDESGMPKERFSAEFPKEGPSILRIQQVVRGDSAAYFCASSPRADEQYFGPGTRLTVT.

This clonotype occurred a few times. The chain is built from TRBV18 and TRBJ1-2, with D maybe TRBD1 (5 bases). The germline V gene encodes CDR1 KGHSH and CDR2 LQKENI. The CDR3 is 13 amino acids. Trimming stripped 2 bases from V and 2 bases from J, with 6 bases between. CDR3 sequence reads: CASSPGTNYGYTF. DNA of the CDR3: TGTGCCAGCTCACCAGGGACCAACTATGGCTACACCTTC.

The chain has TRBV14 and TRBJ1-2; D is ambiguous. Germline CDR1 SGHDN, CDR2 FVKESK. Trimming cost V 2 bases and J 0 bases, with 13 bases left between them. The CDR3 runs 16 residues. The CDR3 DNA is TGTGCCAGCAGCCAAAAGGACCAGCCACCTAACTATGGCTACACCTTC. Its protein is CASSQKDQPPNYGYTF.